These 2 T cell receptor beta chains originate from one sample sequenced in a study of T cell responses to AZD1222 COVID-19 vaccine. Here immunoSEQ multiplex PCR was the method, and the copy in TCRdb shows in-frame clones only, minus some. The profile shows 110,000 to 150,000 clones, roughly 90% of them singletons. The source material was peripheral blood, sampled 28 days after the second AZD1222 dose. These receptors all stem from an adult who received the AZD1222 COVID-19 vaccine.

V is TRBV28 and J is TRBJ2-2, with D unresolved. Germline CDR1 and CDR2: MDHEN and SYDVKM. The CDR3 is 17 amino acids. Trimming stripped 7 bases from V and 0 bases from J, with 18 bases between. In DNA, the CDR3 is TGTGCCAGCAAACGGCCGCAGGCCAAACCGAACACCGGGGAGCTGTTTTTT. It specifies CASKRPQAKPNTGELFF.

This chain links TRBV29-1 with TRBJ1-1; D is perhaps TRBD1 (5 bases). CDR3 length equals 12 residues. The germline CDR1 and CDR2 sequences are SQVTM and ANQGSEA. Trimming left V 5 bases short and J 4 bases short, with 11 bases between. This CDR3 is CSVLTRGTEAFF. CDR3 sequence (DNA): TGCAGCGTTCTGACGAGGGGCACTGAAGCTTTCTTT.